Presented here are 28 T cell receptor beta chains from one specimen sequenced in a study of control samples from healthy donors and cancer patients. Sequencing used immunoSEQ multiplex PCR; TCRdb keeps in-frame clones, though not all of them. The table has about 110,000 clones, less than 95% seen once. Material for sequencing was blood. These receptors came from a human donor in good health. The donor label of this sample is uncertain.

The chain joins TRBV27 to TRBJ1-4; D possibly corresponds to TRBD1 (6 bases). The V and J ends lost 7 bases and 5 bases respectively, with 17 bases between them. The CDR3 has 15 amino acids. The germline CDR1 and CDR2 sequences are MNHEY and SMNVEV (reference sequence). CDR3 sequence (DNA): TGTGCCAGCACCCACTCGACAGGACCGAATGAAAAACTGTTTTTT. This sequence encodes CASTHSTGPNEKLFF.

This rearrangement joins TRBV11-1 to TRBJ2-5, with a tentative D call TRBD1 (5 bases). The CDR3 covers 14 residues. The V gene's germline CDR1 is SGHAT and CDR2 FQDESV (reference sequence). Trimming stripped 4 bases from V and 2 bases from J, with 11 bases between. CDR3: CASSSRQTQETQYF. In nucleotides, the CDR3 is TGTGCCAGCAGCTCCAGACAGACACAAGAGACCCAGTACTTC. The whole variable domain, remainder taken from reference TRBV11-1 and TRBJ2-5, is EAEVAQSPRYKITEKSQAVAFWCDPISGHATLYWYRQILGQGPELLVQFQDESVVDDSQLPKDRFSAERLKGVDSTLKIQPAELGDSAMYLCASSSRQTQETQYFGPGTRLLVL.

The V gene is TRBV13, the J gene TRBJ2-7; maybe TRBD2 (7 bases). The CDR3 sequence is 14 residues long. The V end was cut by 6 bases, the J end by 6 bases, with 18 bases between. Germline CDR1 and CDR2: PRHDT and FYEKMQ (reference sequence). DNA for the CDR3: TGTGCCAGCAGTCTAGGGGGGGCCAGCGGCGAGCAGTACTTC. This encodes CASSLGGASGEQYF.

There are a few counts of this clone. The genes are TRBV4-2 and TRBJ1-1; D not certain. The CDR3 consists of 12 residues. V lost 3 bases, J lost 1 base, and 3 bases lay in between. Germline assignment: CDR1 LGHNA and CDR2 YNFKEQ. Here the CDR3 DNA reads TGTGCCAGCAGCCATGGGAACACTGAAGCTTTCTTT. It yields the protein CASSHGNTEAFF.

The rearrangement uses TRBV10-3 and TRBJ1-1; TRBD1 agrees at 7 bases. Germline-derived CDR1 and CDR2 are ENHRY and SYGVKD. J was trimmed by 5 bases and V by 11 bases; bases with no gene match: 11. The CDR3 has 13 residues. CDR3 region: CAVGQAPGTEAFF. The CDR3 DNA reads as TGTGCCGTCGGACAGGCCCCAGGGACTGAAGCTTTCTTT.

The chain combines TRBV6-5 with TRBJ1-2; D possibly corresponds to TRBD1 (5 bases). Trimming pared 2 bases from V and 7 bases from J, leaving 17 bases between. The CDR3 spans 15 residues. Germline CDR1 MNHEY, CDR2 SVGAGI. In DNA form, the CDR3 reads TGTGCCAGCAGTTACCTGACCGTGCGCGGGGGTGGCTACACCTTC. It translates to CASSYLTVRGGGYTF.

The chain uses TRBV5-1 and TRBJ2-7, with 9 bases matching TRBD1. The CDR3 extends over 14 amino acids. The trim removed 6 bases at V and 2 bases at J, leaving 6 bases unmatched. CDR1 is SGHRS and CDR2 is YFSETQ in the germline V gene. The CDR3 coding sequence is TGCGCCAGCAAAACGGGACAGGGACCCTACGAGCAGTACTTC. Translated, it gives CASKTGQGPYEQYF.

This rearrangement joins TRBV6-2 or TRBV6-3 to TRBJ1-5, with D hard to call. V was cut by 4 bases and J by 0 bases, with 13 bases left in between. This CDR3 region has 16 residues. CDR1 and CDR2 from the germline V gene are MNHEY and SVGEGT. CDR3 coding DNA: TGTGCCAGCAGTTTCCAAGGGAGTTATAGCAATCAGCCCCAGCATTTT. Protein: CASSFQGSYSNQPQHF.

The chain links TRBV6-6 to TRBJ2-7, with TRBD1 matching over 7 bases. Germline V gene data show CDR1 as MNHNY and CDR2 as SVGAGI (reference sequence). J lost 3 bases, V lost 6 bases, and 8 bases had no gene match. The CDR3 covers 14 residues. This CDR3 is CASSARGQIYEQYF. In DNA form, the CDR3 reads TGTGCCAGCAGCGCCCGGGGACAGATCTACGAGCAGTACTTC.

The CDR3 coding sequence is TGCGCCAGCAGTGGGCCCACCTCGCCTAGCACAGATACGCAGTATTTT. Protein product: CASSGPTSPSTDTQYF. The chain employs TRBV10-2 and TRBJ2-3; D is undetermined. CDR1 WSHSY and CDR2 SAAADI come from the germline V gene. The CDR3 has 16 residues. V lost 4 bases and J lost 0, with 14 bases in between.

V gene TRBV21-1 combines with J gene TRBJ2-5; the table's D gene call, TRBD1, was not cross checked with the DNA. TRBV21-1 is designated a pseudogene. The CDR3 covers 15 residues. The DNA for the CDR3 is TGTGCCAGCAGCCCCGGGGGACAGGGGGCTGAGACCCAGTACTTC. It translates to CASSPGGQGAETQYF.

This chain joins TRBV3-1 (or the pseudogene TRBV3-2) and TRBJ2-1, with TRBD2 matching over 15 bases. The CDR3 contains 18 residues. The V and J ends lost 1 base and 4 bases, in that order; junction bases with no gene match: 5. CDR1 LGHDT and CDR2 YNNKEL come from the germline V gene (reference sequence). The CDR3 DNA follows: TGTGCCAGCAGCCAAGGGACTAGCGGGGGGGCCCGGTACAATGAGCAGTTCTTC. Translating it yields CASSQGTSGGARYNEQFF.

J is TRBJ2-1 and V is TRBV6-6; D unresolved. Germline loops: CDR1 MNHNY, CDR2 SVGAGI (reference sequence). CDR3 length: 13 amino acids. Deletions cut 8 bases from V and 2 bases from J, with 10 bases between. In DNA, the CDR3 is TGTGCCAGCCGTGACTCCACCTACAATGAGCAGTTCTTC. Its protein is CASRDSTYNEQFF.

CDR3 nucleotide sequence: TGCGCCAGCAGCTTGGCCATCTCAGGGAAGGATGGCTACACCTTC. Translation: CASSLAISGKDGYTF. The rearrangement links TRBV5-1 to TRBJ1-2, with D tentatively TRBD1 (5 bases). CDR3 length: 15 residues. The V gene's germline CDR1 is SGHRS and CDR2 YFSETQ. The V end was cut by 0 bases, the J end by 6 bases, with 15 bases between. Drawing the rest from reference TRBV5-1 and TRBJ1-2, the complete variable domain is KAGVTQTPRYLIKTRGQQVTLSCSPISGHRSVSWYQQTPGQGLQFLFEYFSETQRNKGNFPGRFSGRQFSNSRSEMNVSTLELGDSALYLCASSLAISGKDGYTFGSGTRLTVV.

The chain employs TRBV7-2 and TRBJ2-1; 7 nucleotides align to TRBD2. The CDR3 spans 15 residues. V shed 3 bases and J 1 base; nucleotides not matched to a gene: 3. Germline V gene sequence: CDR1 SGHTA, CDR2 FQGNSA. The CDR3 nucleotides are TGTGCCAGCAGCTTTGGGGGGGGGTCCTACAATGAGCAGTTCTTC. Protein product: CASSFGGGSYNEQFF.

The chain recombines TRBV28 with TRBJ2-7; D remains unclear. V was clipped by 7 bases and J by 4 bases, with 20 bases between them. The CDR3 consists of 15 residues. Germline V CDR1 and CDR2: MDHEN, SYDVKM. CDR3 nucleotides: TGTGCCAGCACTACTTCCTTGCTTGGGTTTTACGAGCAGTACTTC. It yields the protein CASTTSLLGFYEQYF.

This clone was seen just once. A junction boundary mismatches the germline segment, possibly from a read error. V usage is TRBV12-3 or TRBV12-4 and J usage is TRBJ1-2; TRBD1 agrees at 8 bases. The CDR3 has 11 amino acids. CDR3 sequence: CASRRGQGESF. Written as DNA, the CDR3 is TGTGCCAGCAGAAGAGGACAGGGAGAAAGCTTC.

V usage is TRBV7-8 and J usage is TRBJ1-6; D not resolved. The CDR3 is 16 residues long. Germline V gene lookup returns CDR1 SGHVS and CDR2 FQNEAQ. The V end was cut by 0 bases, the J end by 4 bases, with 10 bases between. CDR3 nucleotides: TGTGCCAGCAGCTTAGCCGCGGGGAATTATAATTCACCCCTCCACTTT. Protein sequence: CASSLAAGNYNSPLHF.

The chain employs TRBV5-5 and TRBJ1-5; 10 positions agree with TRBD1. Germline V gene lookup returns CDR1 SGHKS and CDR2 YYEKEE (reference sequence). J was trimmed by 3 bases and V by 4 bases; bases with no gene match: 1. This CDR3 contains 14 residues. CDR3 sequence: CASSDRGPNQPQHF. In DNA, the CDR3 is TGTGCCAGCAGCGACAGGGGGCCCAATCAGCCCCAGCATTTT.

The chain links TRBV19 to TRBJ2-5, with 8 bases fitting TRBD1. Germline V CDR1 and CDR2: LNHDA, SQIVND (reference sequence). V dropped 9 bases and J dropped 3; count of bases not matched to a gene: 12. The CDR3 is made up of 15 amino acids. The CDR3 reads CASTTVSGQEETQYF. In DNA form, the CDR3 reads TGTGCCAGCACCACCGTTTCGGGACAGGAAGAGACCCAGTACTTC.

The J gene is TRBJ1-5, the V gene TRBV6-5; TRBD1 matches at 9 bases. The CDR3 loop spans 15 amino acids. CDR1 and CDR2 from the germline V gene are MNHEY and SVGAGI. The trim removed 6 bases at V and 6 bases at J, leaving 9 bases unmatched. CDR3 amino acids: CASSKDRGSGQPQHF. Written as DNA, the CDR3 is TGTGCCAGCAGCAAGGACAGGGGTTCGGGTCAGCCCCAGCATTTT.

The rearrangement joins TRBV5-5 to TRBJ2-3, with 7 positions matching TRBD2. J was trimmed by 2 bases and V by 0 bases; bases with no gene match: 6. Germline CDR1 SGHKS, CDR2 YYEKEE (reference sequence). The CDR3 is made up of 16 amino acids. CDR3 nucleotide sequence: TGTGCCAGCAGCTTGGCCACGGGGGGTAACACAGATACGCAGTATTTT. As protein: CASSLATGGNTDTQYF.

The rearrangement joins TRBV11-2 to TRBJ2-1; D possibly corresponds to TRBD1 (5 bases). V gave up 5 bases and J gave up 0 bases, with 11 bases separating them. Germline V gene data show CDR1 as SGHAT and CDR2 as FQNNGV. The CDR3 runs 15 residues. The CDR3 bases are TGTGCCAGCAGCCCAAGGGGAAGCTCCTACAATGAGCAGTTCTTC. This gives the protein CASSPRGSSYNEQFF.

V and J are TRBV3-1 (or the pseudogene TRBV3-2) and TRBJ1-6; D may be TRBD1 (5 bases). The germline V gene encodes CDR1 LGHDT and CDR2 YNNKEL (reference sequence). The CDR3 covers 15 residues. V gave up 4 bases and J gave up 9 bases, with 16 bases separating them. CDR3 DNA: TGTGCCAGCAGCCTCCCGGGACGCTGGGGTTCACCCCTCCACTTT. This sequence encodes CASSLPGRWGSPLHF.

This sequence joins TRBV12-3 or TRBV12-4 and TRBJ2-3; D not resolved. V lost 1 base to trimming and J lost 3 bases, with 2 bases between them. The CDR3 sequence is 12 residues long. The CDR3 region is CASSLVTDTQYF. DNA for the CDR3: TGTGCCAGCAGTTTAGTAACAGATACGCAGTATTTT.

This chain joins TRBV4-1 and TRBJ1-5; 9 nucleotides align to TRBD1. CDR3 length equals 16 residues. J lost 2 bases, V lost 2 bases, and 4 bases had no gene match. CDR1 is MGHRA and CDR2 is YSYEKL in the germline V gene. CDR3 sequence: CASSQTTGGGNQPQHF. CDR3 bases: TGCGCCAGCAGCCAAACTACAGGGGGCGGCAATCAGCCCCAGCATTTT.

In this sample, this clone turned up a few times. This chain links TRBV7-9 with TRBJ1-4; possibly TRBD1 for D (5 bases). Germline CDR1 SEHNR, CDR2 FQNEAQ (reference sequence). This CDR3 region has 17 residues. V was cut by 3 bases and J by 7 bases, with 21 bases left in between. The CDR3 coding sequence is TGTGCCAGCAGCTTTCCACTTAGGGACCAGGGTGGTGAAAAACTGTTTTTT. Protein sequence: CASSFPLRDQGGEKLFF.

This clone is a singleton in its sample. The chain has TRBV5-1 and TRBJ2-1; 8 bases match TRBD2. The CDR3 runs to 15 residues. The germline CDR1 and CDR2 sequences are SGHRS and YFSETQ. The V gene end was trimmed by 2 bases and the J gene end by 8 bases; junction bases not matched to a gene: 9. The CDR3 loop reads CASSFERGPLHEQFF. CDR3 DNA sequence: TGCGCCAGCAGCTTTGAGCGGGGGCCCTTACATGAGCAGTTCTTC.